The clone carrying this TCR beta chain was picked up one time. Its antigen is not identified. With 8 bases removed from V and 5 bases from J, the gap between germline ends came to 9 bases. Looked up from germline, CDR1 is WSHSY and CDR2 is SAAADI. The CDR3 runs to 11 residues. Assay: immunoSEQ multiplex PCR; the TCRdb copy retains only in-frame clones and omits some. Of 20,000 to 25,000 clones listed, roughly nine tenths are singletons. The sample is drawn from a study of T cells in localized non-small cell lung cancer. Regarding the study as a whole: The study linked higher blood T cell density to longer overall survival. A median of 57 clones ranked among the top 100 in tumor appeared in adjacent lung.

The receptor was isolated from a man aged 40-75 years with stage II squamous cell lung carcinoma. The chain has TRBV10-2 and TRBJ2-5; D ambiguous. The specimen was PBMCs, collected before any cancer treatment. CDR3 protein: CASQDWETQYF. DNA for the CDR3: TGCGCCAGCCAAGATTGGGAGACCCAGTACTTC.